The table lists the clone carrying this TCR beta chain with many counts. The investigators amplified TCR beta CDR3 regions from RNA transcripts. An initial round of RT-PCR targeting the TCR CDR3 relied on the HTBI primer set. TCRdb re-called the multiplex PCR reads through MiXCR, storing one row per CDR3 protein. In the table there are 90,000 to 120,000 distinct CDR3 sequences, approximately 15% of which are singletons. The data derive from a study of T cells in Graves' hyperthyroidism and ophthalmopathy. Study-wide background: Peripheral blood sampling occurred at initial diagnosis, before any treatment.

Patients aged 18 to 65 with hyperthyroidism were newly diagnosed, with duration under 2 months. Together with thyroid ultrasound, orbital computed tomography, serum thyroxine and TRAb, clinical symptoms were used for diagnoses. Fresh peripheral blood, approximately 10 ml, was the source of the PBMCs. V lost 2 bases and J 6 bases, leaving 13 bases between the germline ends. This CDR3 spans 15 amino acids. Sequenced sample: blood. This clonotype was obtained from a woman aged 45-60 years with Graves' hyperthyroidism. The V gene is TRBV12-3 or TRBV12-4, the J gene TRBJ2-2, with D possibly matching TRBD2 (6 bases). The chain's CDR3 is CASSLPREKAGELFF. In DNA form, the CDR3 reads TGTGCCAGCAGTTTACCCCGGGAGAAGGCCGGGGAGCTGTTTTTT.